This T cell receptor beta chain emerged from a study of blood T cell repertoires in COVID-19 (TCRdb year 2020). Describing the broader study: The collaborator samples originated in the United States, Italy and Spain and spanned the acute and convalescent phases of COVID-19. Deeply sampled blood TCRbeta repertoires from subjects exposed to, actively infected with, or recovered from COVID-19 were included in the dataset. Samples came from the ongoing ImmuneRACE study (first 160 participants) plus 1,254 subjects from 6 global collaborators. Where HLA class I and class II types were available, the types were taken from metadata supplied by the sample provider, not from assay-based typing. The prospective study material was composed of cDNA or gDNA derived from T cells, B-cell-depleted T cells, or PBMCs. The sample metadata nearly always contained a de-identified subject ID, COVID-19 status, age in years and sex. A freely available public database, intended as a resource for researchers studying the immune response to SARS-CoV-2, is where the repertoires were released.

Whole blood was collected in K2EDTA tubes by collaborating institutions according to the institutions' own protocols. Collaborator samples were shipped for TCRbeta analysis as frozen whole blood, isolated PBMCs, or DNA extracted from either sample type. Regarding this clone: This clone's antigen is unknown. The input lacks base qualities; no much larger clone sits a single base away.

The CDR3 numbers 18 residues from cysteine through phenylalanine. The only DNA kept is the CDR3, 54 bases in frame from the first base. For this chain, trimming is 3 bases at the V end and 4 bases at the J end, and the number of junction bases without a gene match is 13. Sequences KGHDR (CDR1) and SFDVKD (CDR2) are obtained from the germline V gene. Overall study outcomes, separate from this receptor: The quantity of clinical and demographic metadata differed by source and by participant and was supplied without curation.

TCRbeta CDR3 regions were amplified from genomic DNA using the immunoSEQ Assay, a bias-controlled multiplex PCR. The source study handled its data this way. The number of nucleated cells in each sample was estimated from the amplification of reference gene primers within the assay. To quantify the absolute abundance of each unique TCRbeta CDR3 rearrangement, sequence reads were collapsed and filtered. For each sample, productive Simpson clonality was calculated as the square root of Simpson's diversity index across productive rearrangements. TCRdb took this table from immuneACCESS and kept in-frame rearrangements with V and J called. Such tables lack part of the clones; where checked against another copy, unresolved V genes explain under half of the gap, and the rest is unexplained. The DNA was the basis for D and trimming; V, J and clone size are from that table. The sample table lists around 84,000 clones, more than 85% of them with a count of one. The top ten clones comprise about 8.5% of the sample.

What was sequenced was peripheral blood. The clonotype was recovered from a man older than 75 with active or convalescent COVID-19. This chain is built from TRBV24-1 and TRBJ2-2, and TRBD1 aligns with 7 junction nucleotides. The sequenced DNA is TGTGCCACCAGTGATCACCCCGGGACAGCACGGGCCACCGGGGAGCTGTTTTTT. This is translated as CATSDHPGTARATGELFF.